These T cell receptor beta chains were read from a single sample in a study of blood T cell repertoires in COVID-19. Libraries were prepared by immunoSEQ multiplex PCR; TCRdb keeps only in-frame clonotypes and omits some of them. This table has fewer than 150,000 clones, over 80% appearing once. Sample: peripheral blood. The source is a woman aged 45-59 years with acute or convalescent COVID-19. The CDR3 runs from the conserved cysteine through the conserved F or W. A D gene is named only where the DNA matches it firmly. Rows give clone size only sometimes, using once, few, many, or a class for an expanded clone.

TRBV11-1	13	-	TRBJ1-2	-	TGTGCCAGCACCCACAGTCCAGACCGGGGCTACACCTTC	CASTHSPDRGYTF
TRBV6-5	11	-	TRBJ1-1	-	TGTGCCAGCAATCGGTGGACTGAAGCTTTCTTT	CASNRWTEAFF
TRBV7-2	14	-	TRBJ1-3	-	TGTGCCAGCAGCTTAGATGCATCGGGGAACACCATATATTTT	CASSLDASGNTIYF
TRBV19	14	-	TRBJ2-2	once	TGTGCCAGTAGTATATGGCAGGGCACCGGGGAGCTGTTTTTT	CASSIWQGTGELFF
TRBV18	16	-	TRBJ1-5	-	TGTGCCAGCTCACCACAATCGGAGACGACCCATCAGCCCCAGCATTTT	CASSPQSETTHQPQHF
TRBV11-2	15	-	TRBJ2-5	-	TGTGCCAGCCGAGGCCTGAGGGGGAGAGAGGAGACCCAGTACTTC	CASRGLRGREETQYF
TRBV4-1	14	TRBD2	TRBJ2-7	-	TGCGCCAGCAGCCAAGGAGCGGGGGCCTACGAGCAGTACTTC	CASSQGAGAYEQYF
TRBV29-1	14	-	TRBJ2-7	-	TGCAGCGTTGAAATTCCGGGATCAACCTACGAGCAGTACTTC	CSVEIPGSTYEQYF
TRBV30	15	TRBD1	TRBJ1-5	-	TGTGCCTGGAGTACACAGGGGGCGGACAATCAGCCCCAGCATTTT	CAWSTQGADNQPQHF
TRBV7-9	15	-	TRBJ1-5	-	TGTGCCAGCAGCCCCGAGGGACTTAGCAATCAGCCCCAGCATTTT	CASSPEGLSNQPQHF
TRBV11-3	16	-	TRBJ1-5	few	TGTGCCAGCAGCTTAAGACCAGGGAGGGAGGGTCAGCCCCAGCATTTT	CASSLRPGREGQPQHF
TRBV4-3	18	TRBD1	TRBJ1-6	-	TGCGCCAGCAGCCAAGATCGCAGGACAGGGGGCTATAATTCACCCCTCCACTTT	CASSQDRRTGGYNSPLHF
TRBV2	16	TRBD1	TRBJ2-7	-	TGTGCCAGCAGGCCATCTCGGACAGGGAGGACTTACGAGCAGTACTTC	CASRPSRTGRTYEQYF
TRBV5-8	16	TRBD2	TRBJ2-1	once	TGTGCCAGCAGCTTGAAGACCGGCGGGGGGATGAATGAGCAGTTCTTC	CASSLKTGGGMNEQFF
TRBV10-3	15	-	TRBJ1-4	-	TGTGCCATCAGTTCTAGTCCCGGAACTAATGAAAAACTGTTTTTT	CAISSSPGTNEKLFF
TRBV19	17	-	TRBJ2-1	-	TGTGCCAGTAATAAAAGGGGGGGAATAGAGTGGAACAATGAGCAGTTCTTC	CASNKRGGIEWNNEQFF
TRBV30	15	-	TRBJ2-3	-	TGTGCCTGGAGTGTCGGGGACAAAAGCACAGATACGCAGTATTTT	CAWSVGDKSTDTQYF
TRBV4-2	17	TRBD1	TRBJ1-3	-	TGTGCCAGCAGCCAAGGTAGGACAGGCGCCTCTGGAAACACCATATATTTT	CASSQGRTGASGNTIYF
TRBV7-3	14	-	TRBJ1-1	-	TGTGCCAGCAGCTTAGCGGCGGGAGGCCCTGAAGCTTTCTTT	CASSLAAGGPEAFF
TRBV28	16	TRBD1	TRBJ2-1	-	TGTGCCAGCAGTTCCTACCGGGACAGTCTACAGGGTGAGCAGTTCTTC	CASSSYRDSLQGEQFF
TRBV18	14	TRBD1	TRBJ1-1	-	TGTGCCAGCTCACCACCGAACAGGGGCACTGAAGCTTTCTTT	CASSPPNRGTEAFF
TRBV28	15	TRBD1	TRBJ2-1	-	TGTGCCAGCACCTCGACAGGGGGCAACTACAATGAGCAGTTCTTC	CASTSTGGNYNEQFF